This T cell receptor beta chain is drawn from a study of blood T cells in healthy people across ages. A sample-barcoded 5' primer and a J-beta primer mix were used in a second PCR of about 6 to 11 cycles. The template-switch adaptor, which had 12 random nucleotides, put a tag on each cDNA molecule. In TCRdb, the 5' RACE reads were re-called with MiXCR into one record per CDR3 protein. The sample has fewer than 900,000 distinct CDR3 sequences, about half seen once; the top ten hold 30% to 40%. Broader study findings: CMV infection status of these donors was not known.

Trimming left V 6 bases short and J 6 bases short, with 12 bases between. Germline values: CDR1 MNHEY, CDR2 SVGEGT. This CDR3 is 13 amino acids long. As to this clonotype: The antigen is not known.

Investigators took about 9.1 milliliters of peripheral blood from every donor. Every sample had a minimum of 6 million PBMCs isolated. Material for sequencing was blood. The TCR sequence derives from a woman in her sixties in good health. This chain links TRBV6-2 or TRBV6-3 with TRBJ2-1; possible D gene TRBD2, 6 bases. The CDR3 nucleotides read TGTGCCAGCAGCGCCATTAGCGGCAATGAGCAGTTCTTC. This translates into CASSAISGNEQFF.